One sample yielded the 4 T cell receptor beta chains listed below, sequenced in a study of blood T cell repertoires in COVID-19. Method: immunoSEQ multiplex PCR; TCRdb's copy keeps in-frame clones and lacks some. The table has about 58,000 clones, approximately 87% seen once. The sequenced material came from peripheral blood. These receptors all stem from a man between 40 and 49 years old with active COVID-19.

This chain uses TRBV4-1 with TRBJ2-7, with TRBD2 matching over 7 bases. The CDR3 loop spans 18 amino acids. V shed 0 bases and J 5 bases; nucleotides not matched to a gene: 16. The germline V gene encodes CDR1 MGHRA and CDR2 YSYEKL. The CDR3 region has the DNA TGCGCCAGCAGCCAAGAACGCGCGAGCGGGATAGGTCAGAACGAGCAGTACTTC. Protein sequence: CASSQERASGIGQNEQYF.

In the case of this clone: One end of the junction does not line up with germline, which may come from a read error. V gene TRBV6-6 combines with J gene TRBJ1-1, with D perhaps TRBD1 (6 bases). Germline CDR1 reads MNHNY; CDR2 reads SVGAGI (reference sequence). The CDR3 has 15 amino acids. This CDR3 reads CAGSYSGRGNTEAFF. CDR3 coding DNA: TGTGCCGGCAGTTACTCAGGCAGGGGGAACACTGAAGCTTTCTTT.

The chain combines TRBV10-3 with TRBJ1-1, with 7 bases identical to TRBD1. There are 15 residues in the CDR3. Germline trimming cut 2 bases from V and 3 bases from J; bases unmatched to any gene: 6. Looked up from germline, CDR1 is ENHRY and CDR2 is SYGVKD. The DNA of the CDR3 is TGTGCCATCAGTGAGAATCCGCAGGGGGACACTGAAGCTTTCTTT. Amino acid sequence: CAISENPQGDTEAFF.

CDR3 region: CASSLRQGAIFHGYTF. In DNA form, the CDR3 reads TGCGCCAGCAGCCTCCGACAGGGGGCGATATTCCATGGCTACACCTTC. This chain connects TRBV5-1 to TRBJ1-2; 10 bases align to TRBD1. Germline CDR1 and CDR2: SGHRS and YFSETQ. The CDR3 length is 16 residues. After removal of 4 bases from V and 6 bases from J, the junction contained 12 bases not matched to a gene.